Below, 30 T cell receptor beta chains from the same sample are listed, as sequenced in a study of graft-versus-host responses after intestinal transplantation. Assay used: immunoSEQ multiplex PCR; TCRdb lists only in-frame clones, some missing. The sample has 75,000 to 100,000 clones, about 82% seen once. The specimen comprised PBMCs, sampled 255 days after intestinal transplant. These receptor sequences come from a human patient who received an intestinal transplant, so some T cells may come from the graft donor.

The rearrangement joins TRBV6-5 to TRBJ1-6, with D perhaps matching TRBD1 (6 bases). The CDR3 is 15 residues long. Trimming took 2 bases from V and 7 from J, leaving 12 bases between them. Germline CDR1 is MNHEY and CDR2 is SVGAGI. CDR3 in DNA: TGTGCCAGCAGTTACGCGGGACACTGGAATTCACCCCTCCACTTT. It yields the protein CASSYAGHWNSPLHF.

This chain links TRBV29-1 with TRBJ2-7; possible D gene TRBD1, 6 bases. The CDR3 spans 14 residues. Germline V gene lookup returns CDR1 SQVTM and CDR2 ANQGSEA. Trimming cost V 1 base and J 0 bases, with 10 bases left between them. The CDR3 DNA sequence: TGCAGCGTTGAAGGGGGGCAACCCTCCTACGAGCAGTACTTC. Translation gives CSVEGGQPSYEQYF.

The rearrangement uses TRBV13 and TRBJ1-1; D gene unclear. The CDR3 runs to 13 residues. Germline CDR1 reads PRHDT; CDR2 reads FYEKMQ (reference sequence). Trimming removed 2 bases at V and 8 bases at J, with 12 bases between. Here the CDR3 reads CASSLRTASEAFF. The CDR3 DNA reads TGTGCCAGCAGCTTAAGGACCGCCTCCGAAGCTTTCTTT.

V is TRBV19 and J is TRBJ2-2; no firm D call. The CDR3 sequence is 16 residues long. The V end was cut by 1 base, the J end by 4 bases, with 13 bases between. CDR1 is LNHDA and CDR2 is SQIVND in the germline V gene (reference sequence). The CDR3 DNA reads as TGTGCCAGTAGTATAGTTGGCCGCGGCGGCACCGGGGAGCTGTTTTTT. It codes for CASSIVGRGGTGELFF.

CDR3 sequence (DNA): TGTGCCAGCAGCGTAGGATCGGGCCAGAGCACAGATACGCAGTATTTT. Encoded protein: CASSVGSGQSTDTQYF. The V and J genes are TRBV9 and TRBJ2-3; D gene ambiguous. Germline lookup yields CDR1 SGDLS and CDR2 YYNGEE. This CDR3 has 16 amino acids. V shed 0 bases and J shed 0 bases, with 11 bases lying between them.

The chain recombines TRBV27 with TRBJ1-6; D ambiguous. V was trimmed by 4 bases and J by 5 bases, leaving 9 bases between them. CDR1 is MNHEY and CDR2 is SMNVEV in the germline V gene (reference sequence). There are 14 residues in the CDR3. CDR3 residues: CASSYLADNSPLHF. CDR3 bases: TGTGCCAGCAGTTACTTGGCCGATAATTCACCCCTCCACTTT.

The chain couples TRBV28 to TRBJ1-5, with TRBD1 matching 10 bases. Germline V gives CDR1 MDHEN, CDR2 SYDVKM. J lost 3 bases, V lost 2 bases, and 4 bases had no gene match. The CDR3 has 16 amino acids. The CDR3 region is CASSLGTGALNQPQHF. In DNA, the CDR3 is TGTGCCAGCAGTTTAGGGACAGGGGCTCTCAATCAGCCCCAGCATTTT.

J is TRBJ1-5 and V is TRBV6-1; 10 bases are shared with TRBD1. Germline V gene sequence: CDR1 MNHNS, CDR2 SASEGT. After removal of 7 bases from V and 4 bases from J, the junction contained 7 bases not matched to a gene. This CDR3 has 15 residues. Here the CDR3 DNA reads TGTGCCAGCACTACTCGGACAGGGGGGAATCAGCCCCAGCATTTT. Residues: CASTTRTGGNQPQHF.

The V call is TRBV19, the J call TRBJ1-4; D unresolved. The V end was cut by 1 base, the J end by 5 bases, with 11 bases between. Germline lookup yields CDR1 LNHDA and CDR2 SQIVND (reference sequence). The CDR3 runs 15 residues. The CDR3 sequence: CASSIAVSRNEKLFF. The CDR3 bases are TGTGCCAGTAGTATAGCTGTCAGTCGGAATGAAAAACTGTTTTTT.

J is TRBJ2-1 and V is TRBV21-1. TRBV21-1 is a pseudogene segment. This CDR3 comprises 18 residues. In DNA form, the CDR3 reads TGTGCCAGCAGCAAATGGCCGCGCCGTGGCATGTTGGATGATGAGCAGTTCTTC. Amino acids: CASSKWPRRGMLDDEQFF.

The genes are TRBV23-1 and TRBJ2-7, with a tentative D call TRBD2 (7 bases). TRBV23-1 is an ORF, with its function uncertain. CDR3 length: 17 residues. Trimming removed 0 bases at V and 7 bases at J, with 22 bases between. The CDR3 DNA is TGCGCCAGCAGTCAATCGAGGGTGAGGGGGGGCCCCTGTGAGCAGTACTTC. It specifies CASSQSRVRGGPCEQYF.

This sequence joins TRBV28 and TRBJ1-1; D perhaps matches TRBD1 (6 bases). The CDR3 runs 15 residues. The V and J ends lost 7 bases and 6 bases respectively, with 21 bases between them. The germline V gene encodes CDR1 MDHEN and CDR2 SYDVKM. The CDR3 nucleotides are TGTGCCAGCACCCTCCCGGGACAAAGGATCTCTGAAGCTTTCTTT. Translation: CASTLPGQRISEAFF.

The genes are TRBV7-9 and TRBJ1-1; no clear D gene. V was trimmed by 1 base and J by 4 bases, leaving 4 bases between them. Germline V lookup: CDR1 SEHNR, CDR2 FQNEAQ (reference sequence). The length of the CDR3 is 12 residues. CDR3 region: CASSLEPTEAFF. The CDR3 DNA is TGTGCCAGCAGCTTAGAACCCACTGAAGCTTTCTTT. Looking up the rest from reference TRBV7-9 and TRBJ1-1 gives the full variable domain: DTGVSQNPRHKITKRGQNVTFRCDPISEHNRLYWYRQTLGQGPEFLTYFQNEAQLEKSRLLSDRFSAERPKGSFSTLEIQRTEQGDSAMYLCASSLEPTEAFFGQGTRLTVV.

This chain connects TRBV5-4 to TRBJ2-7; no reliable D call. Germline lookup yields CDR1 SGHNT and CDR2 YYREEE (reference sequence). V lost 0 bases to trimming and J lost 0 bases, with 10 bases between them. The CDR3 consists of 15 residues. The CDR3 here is CASSLAGSSSYEQYF. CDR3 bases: TGTGCCAGCAGCTTGGCTGGCAGTTCCTCCTACGAGCAGTACTTC.

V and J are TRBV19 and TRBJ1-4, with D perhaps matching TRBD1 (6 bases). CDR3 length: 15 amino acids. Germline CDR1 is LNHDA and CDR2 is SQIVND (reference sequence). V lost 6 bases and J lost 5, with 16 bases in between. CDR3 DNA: TGTGCCAGTAGCTCGCAGGGACACCCGAATGAAAAACTGTTTTTT. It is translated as CASSSQGHPNEKLFF.

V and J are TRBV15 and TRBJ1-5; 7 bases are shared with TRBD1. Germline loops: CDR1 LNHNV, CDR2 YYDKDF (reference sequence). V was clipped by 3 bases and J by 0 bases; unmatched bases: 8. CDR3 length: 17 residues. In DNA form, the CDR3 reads TGTGCCACCAGCAGTCTCCGGGACAGCTATAGCAATCAGCCCCAGCATTTT. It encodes CATSSLRDSYSNQPQHF.

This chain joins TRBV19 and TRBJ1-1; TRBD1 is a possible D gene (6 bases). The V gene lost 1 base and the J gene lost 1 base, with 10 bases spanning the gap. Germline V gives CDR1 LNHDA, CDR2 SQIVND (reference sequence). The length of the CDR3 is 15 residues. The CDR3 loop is CASSIGTVKNTEAFF. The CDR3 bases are TGTGCCAGTAGTATAGGGACAGTGAAGAACACTGAAGCTTTCTTT.

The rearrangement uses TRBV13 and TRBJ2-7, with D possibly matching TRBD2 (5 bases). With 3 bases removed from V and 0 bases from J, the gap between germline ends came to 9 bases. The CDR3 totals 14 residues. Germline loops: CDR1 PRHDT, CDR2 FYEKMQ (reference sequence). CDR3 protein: CASSFSGSSYEQYF. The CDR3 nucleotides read TGTGCCAGCAGCTTCAGCGGAAGCTCCTACGAGCAGTACTTC. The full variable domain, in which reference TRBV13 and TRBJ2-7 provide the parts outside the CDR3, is AAGVIQSPRHLIKEKRETATLKCYPIPRHDTVYWYQQGPGQDPQFLISFYEKMQSDKGSIPDRFSAQQFSDYHSELNMSSLELGDSALYFCASSFSGSSYEQYFGPGTRLTVT.

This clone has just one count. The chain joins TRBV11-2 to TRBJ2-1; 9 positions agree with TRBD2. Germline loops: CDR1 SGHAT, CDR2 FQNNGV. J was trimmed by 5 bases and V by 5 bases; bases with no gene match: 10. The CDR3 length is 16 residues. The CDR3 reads CASSLFAGLADNEQFF. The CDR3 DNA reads TGTGCCAGCAGCCTTTTTGCGGGACTAGCCGACAATGAGCAGTTCTTC.

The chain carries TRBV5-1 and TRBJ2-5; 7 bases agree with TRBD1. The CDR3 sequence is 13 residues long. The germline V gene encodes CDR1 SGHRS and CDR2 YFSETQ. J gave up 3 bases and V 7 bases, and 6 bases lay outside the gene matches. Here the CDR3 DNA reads TGCGCCAGCTCCCAAGGGGGCGAAGAGACCCAGTACTTC. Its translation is CASSQGGEETQYF. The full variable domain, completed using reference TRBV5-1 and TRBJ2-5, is KAGVTQTPRYLIKTRGQQVTLSCSPISGHRSVSWYQQTPGQGLQFLFEYFSETQRNKGNFPGRFSGRQFSNSRSEMNVSTLELGDSALYLCASSQGGEETQYFGPGTRLLVL.

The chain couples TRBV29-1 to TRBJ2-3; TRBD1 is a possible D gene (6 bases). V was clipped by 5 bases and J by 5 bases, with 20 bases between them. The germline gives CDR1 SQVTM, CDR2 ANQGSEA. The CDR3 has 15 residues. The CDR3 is CSVSHRDFIGDTQYF. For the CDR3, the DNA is TGCAGCGTTTCGCACAGGGATTTCATCGGAGATACGCAGTATTTT.

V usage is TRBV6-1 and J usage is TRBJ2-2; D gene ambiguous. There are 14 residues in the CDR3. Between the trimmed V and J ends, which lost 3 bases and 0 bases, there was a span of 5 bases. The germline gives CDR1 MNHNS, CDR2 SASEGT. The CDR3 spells CASSEPSNTGELFF. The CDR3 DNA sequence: TGTGCCAGCAGTGAGCCTTCGAACACCGGGGAGCTGTTTTTT.

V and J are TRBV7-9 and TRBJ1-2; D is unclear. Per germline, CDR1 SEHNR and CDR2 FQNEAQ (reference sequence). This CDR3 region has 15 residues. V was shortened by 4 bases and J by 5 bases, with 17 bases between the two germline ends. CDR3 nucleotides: TGTGCCAGCAGCTCAGGCCCTTCGGGAGGGTATGGCTACACCTTC. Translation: CASSSGPSGGYGYTF. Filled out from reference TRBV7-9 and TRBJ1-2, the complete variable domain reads DTGVSQNPRHKITKRGQNVTFRCDPISEHNRLYWYRQTLGQGPEFLTYFQNEAQLEKSRLLSDRFSAERPKGSFSTLEIQRTEQGDSAMYLCASSSGPSGGYGYTFGSGTRLTVV.

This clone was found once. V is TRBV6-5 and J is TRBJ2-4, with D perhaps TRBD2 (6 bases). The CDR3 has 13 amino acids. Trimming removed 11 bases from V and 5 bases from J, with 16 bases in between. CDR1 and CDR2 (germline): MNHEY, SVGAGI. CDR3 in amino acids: CAARGWGENIQYF. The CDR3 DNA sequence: TGTGCCGCACGGGGGTGGGGAGAAAACATTCAGTACTTC.

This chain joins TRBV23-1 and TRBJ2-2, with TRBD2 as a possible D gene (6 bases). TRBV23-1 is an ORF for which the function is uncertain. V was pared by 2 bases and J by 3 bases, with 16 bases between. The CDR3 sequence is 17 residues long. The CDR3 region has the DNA TGCGCCAGCAGTCAAGCAGACCCGTGGAGGGACACCGGGGAGCTGTTTTTT. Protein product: CASSQADPWRDTGELFF.

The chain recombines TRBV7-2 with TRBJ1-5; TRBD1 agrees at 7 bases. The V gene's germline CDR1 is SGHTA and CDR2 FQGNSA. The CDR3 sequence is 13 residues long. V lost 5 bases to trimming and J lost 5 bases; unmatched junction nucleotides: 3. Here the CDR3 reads CASSLGTDQPQHF. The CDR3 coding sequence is TGTGCCAGCAGCCTCGGGACAGATCAGCCCCAGCATTTT.

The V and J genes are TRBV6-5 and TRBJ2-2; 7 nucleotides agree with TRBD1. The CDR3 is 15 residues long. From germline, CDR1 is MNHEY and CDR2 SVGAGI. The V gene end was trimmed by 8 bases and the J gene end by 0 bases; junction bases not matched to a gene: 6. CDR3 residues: CASRRDSSNTGELFF. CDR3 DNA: TGTGCCAGCCGTCGGGACAGTTCGAACACCGGGGAGCTGTTTTTT.

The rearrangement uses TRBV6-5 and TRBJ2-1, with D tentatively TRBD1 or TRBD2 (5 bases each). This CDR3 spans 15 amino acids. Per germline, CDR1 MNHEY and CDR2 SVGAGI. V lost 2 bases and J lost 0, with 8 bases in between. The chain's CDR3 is CASSYPGSSYNEQFF. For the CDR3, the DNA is TGTGCCAGCAGTTACCCAGGGAGCTCCTACAATGAGCAGTTCTTC.

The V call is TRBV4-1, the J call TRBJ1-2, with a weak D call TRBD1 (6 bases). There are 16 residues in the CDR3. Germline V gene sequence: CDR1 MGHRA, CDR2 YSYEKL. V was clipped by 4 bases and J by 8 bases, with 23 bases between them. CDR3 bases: TGCGCCAGCAGCCTGACGGGACACAAACCTATCTCCGGCTACACCTTC. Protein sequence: CASSLTGHKPISGYTF.

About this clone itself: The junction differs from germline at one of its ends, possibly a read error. The DNA of the CDR3 is TGTGCCAGCAGTTCGAGTGGACGACAAGTGACCCAGTACTTC. Protein: CASSSSGRQVTQYF. The V call is TRBV6-6, the J call TRBJ2-5; D unclear. Germline lookup yields CDR1 MNHNY and CDR2 SVGAGI (reference sequence). CDR3 size: 14 residues.